These T cell receptor beta chains were read from a single sample in a study of blood T cell repertoires in COVID-19. Sequencing used immunoSEQ multiplex PCR; TCRdb keeps in-frame clones, though not all of them. The sample has some 50,000 clones, 78% seen once. Sequencing input: peripheral blood. Every receptor here comes from a human donor in a cohort sampled during active COVID-19. Each CDR3 is given with its conserved first and last residue. Fields, in order: clone size, J gene, D gene, V gene, CDR3 protein, CDR3 DNA. A D gene is named only where the DNA matches it firmly. Where a row states a size, it is once, few, many or the class of an expanded clone; other rows omit it.

NA,TRBJ1-2,TRBD1,TRBV3-1/TRBV3-2,CASSPGQGNYGYTF,TGTGCCAGCAGCCCGGGACAGGGTAACTATGGCTACACCTTC
once,TRBJ2-6,TRBD1,TRBV7-9,CASSTPDRGLSGANVLTF,TGTGCCAGCAGCACTCCGGACAGGGGGCTCTCTGGGGCCAACGTCCTGACTTTC
once,TRBJ1-5,NA,TRBV7-9,CASSSEAEGPQHF,TGTGCCAGCAGCTCTGAAGCGGAAGGGCCCCAGCATTTT
NA,TRBJ2-3,TRBD2,TRBV29-1,CSVPRLAGASDTQYF,TGCAGCGTTCCAAGACTAGCGGGGGCCTCAGATACGCAGTATTTT
few,TRBJ2-1,TRBD2,TRBV9,CASSVRGGYNEQFF,TGTGCCAGCAGCGTGCGCGGGGGGTACAATGAGCAGTTCTTC
NA,TRBJ2-5,TRBD2,TRBV5-4,CASSSQRTSGQETQYF,TGTGCCAGCAGCTCCCAAAGGACTAGCGGGCAAGAGACCCAGTACTTC
once,TRBJ2-5,TRBD1,TRBV18,CASSPGPGQGPQETQYF,TGTGCCAGCTCACCGGGTCCGGGACAGGGGCCTCAAGAGACCCAGTACTTC
NA,TRBJ1-2,NA,TRBV3-1/TRBV3-2,CASSQDPWGGTNYGYTF,TGTGCCAGCAGCCAAGATCCGTGGGGGGGGACGAACTATGGCTACACCTTC
many,TRBJ2-7,TRBD2,TRBV4-1,CASSHSGGAYEQYF,TGCGCCAGCAGCCATAGCGGGGGGGCCTACGAGCAGTACTTC
NA,TRBJ2-1,NA,TRBV27,CASSPRDTYNEQFF,TGTGCCAGCAGCCCCAGGGACACCTACAATGAGCAGTTCTTC
NA,TRBJ2-3,TRBD2,TRBV5-8,CASSRHSGSFGDTQYF,TGTGCCAGCAGCCGCCATAGCGGGAGTTTTGGAGATACGCAGTATTTT
NA,TRBJ1-1,TRBD1,TRBV24-1,CATKSRQGSTEAFF,TGTGCCACCAAATCCCGACAGGGTTCCACTGAAGCTTTCTTT
NA,TRBJ2-5,TRBD1,TRBV2,CASSDRDRVTAETQYF,TGTGCCAGCAGTGATCGGGACAGGGTGACCGCAGAGACCCAGTACTTC
NA,TRBJ1-2,NA,TRBV13,CASSPSGGRSYGYTF,TGTGCCAGCAGCCCTAGCGGGGGGAGAAGCTATGGCTACACCTTC
NA,TRBJ2-7,TRBD2,TRBV4-3,CASSPRLAGGRLYEQYF,TGCGCCAGCAGCCCCCGACTAGCGGGAGGACGTCTCTACGAGCAGTACTTC
NA,TRBJ2-1,TRBD2,TRBV5-6,CASSLPLAGGPSSYNEQFF,TGTGCCAGCAGCTTGCCTCTAGCGGGAGGGCCTTCGTCCTACAATGAGCAGTTCTTC
NA,TRBJ2-6,NA,TRBV2,CASTLGVSGANVLTF,TGTGCCAGCACCCTCGGGGTCTCTGGGGCCAACGTCCTGACTTTC
NA,TRBJ1-1,NA,TRBV18,CASFLERSTEAFF,TGTGCCAGCTTCCTTGAACGCAGCACTGAAGCTTTCTTT
NA,TRBJ1-5,TRBD1,TRBV19,CASTPGTGANQPQHF,TGTGCCAGTACACCCGGGACAGGGGCCAATCAGCCCCAGCATTTT
NA,TRBJ2-1,NA,TRBV27,CASSLSGGPTGEQFF,TGTGCCAGCAGTTTATCGGGGGGGCCAACAGGGGAGCAGTTCTTC
NA,TRBJ2-7,NA,TRBV3-1/TRBV3-2,CASSQEGKGQGQDEQYF,TGTGCCAGCAGCCAAGAAGGGAAGGGCCAGGGCCAGGACGAGCAGTACTTC
few,TRBJ2-7,NA,TRBV5-1,CASSLTGMGYEQYF,TGCGCCAGCAGCTTGACAGGGATGGGCTACGAGCAGTACTTC
few,TRBJ1-1,NA,TRBV10-1,CASSDRRAPEHTEAFF,TGCGCCAGCAGTGACCGGAGGGCCCCTGAACACACTGAAGCTTTCTTT
once,TRBJ2-7,TRBD1,TRBV27,CASSLGTEYEQYF,TGTGCCAGCAGTTTAGGGACAGAATACGAGCAGTACTTC
NA,TRBJ1-1,NA,TRBV11-3,CASSSPRPGGTEAFF,TGTGCCAGCAGCTCTCCTAGGCCTGGTGGCACTGAAGCTTTCTTT
NA,TRBJ1-1,TRBD1,TRBV5-4,CASSHGTGLNTEAFF,TGTGCCAGCAGCCACGGGACAGGGTTGAACACTGAAGCTTTCTTT